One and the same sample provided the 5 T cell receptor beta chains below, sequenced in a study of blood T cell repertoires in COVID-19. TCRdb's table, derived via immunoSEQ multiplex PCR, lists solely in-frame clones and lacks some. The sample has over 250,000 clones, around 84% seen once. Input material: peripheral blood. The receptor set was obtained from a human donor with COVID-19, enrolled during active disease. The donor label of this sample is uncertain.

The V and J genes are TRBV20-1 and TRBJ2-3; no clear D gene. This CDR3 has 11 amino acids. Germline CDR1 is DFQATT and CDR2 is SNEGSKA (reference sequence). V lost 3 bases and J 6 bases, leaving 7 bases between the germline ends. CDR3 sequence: CSASPEDTQYF. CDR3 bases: TGCAGTGCTAGTCCGGAGGATACGCAGTATTTT.

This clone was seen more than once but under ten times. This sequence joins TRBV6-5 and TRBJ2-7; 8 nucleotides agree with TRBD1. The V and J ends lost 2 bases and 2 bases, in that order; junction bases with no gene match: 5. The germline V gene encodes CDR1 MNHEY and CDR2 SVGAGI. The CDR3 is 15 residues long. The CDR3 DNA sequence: TGTGCCAGCAGTTACGATGGGACAGGAGCCTACGAGCAGTACTTC. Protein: CASSYDGTGAYEQYF.

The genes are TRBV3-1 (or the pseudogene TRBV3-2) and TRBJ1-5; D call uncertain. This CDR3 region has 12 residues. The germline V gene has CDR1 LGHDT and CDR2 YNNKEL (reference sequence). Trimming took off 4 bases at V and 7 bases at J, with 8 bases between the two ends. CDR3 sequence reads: CASSRIGQPQHF. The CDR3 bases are TGTGCCAGCAGCCGCATTGGCCAGCCCCAGCATTTT.

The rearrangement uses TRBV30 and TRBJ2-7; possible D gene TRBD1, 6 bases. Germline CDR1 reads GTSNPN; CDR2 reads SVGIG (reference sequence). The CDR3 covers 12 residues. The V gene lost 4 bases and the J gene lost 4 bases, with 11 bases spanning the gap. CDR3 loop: CAWKGEKYEQYF. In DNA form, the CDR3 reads TGTGCCTGGAAGGGGGAGAAGTACGAGCAGTACTTC.

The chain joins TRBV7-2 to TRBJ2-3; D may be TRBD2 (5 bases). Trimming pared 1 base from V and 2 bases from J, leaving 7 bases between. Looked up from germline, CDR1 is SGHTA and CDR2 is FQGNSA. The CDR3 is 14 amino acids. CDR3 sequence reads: CASSLVRDTDTQYF. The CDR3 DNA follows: TGTGCCAGCAGCTTAGTCCGGGACACAGATACGCAGTATTTT.